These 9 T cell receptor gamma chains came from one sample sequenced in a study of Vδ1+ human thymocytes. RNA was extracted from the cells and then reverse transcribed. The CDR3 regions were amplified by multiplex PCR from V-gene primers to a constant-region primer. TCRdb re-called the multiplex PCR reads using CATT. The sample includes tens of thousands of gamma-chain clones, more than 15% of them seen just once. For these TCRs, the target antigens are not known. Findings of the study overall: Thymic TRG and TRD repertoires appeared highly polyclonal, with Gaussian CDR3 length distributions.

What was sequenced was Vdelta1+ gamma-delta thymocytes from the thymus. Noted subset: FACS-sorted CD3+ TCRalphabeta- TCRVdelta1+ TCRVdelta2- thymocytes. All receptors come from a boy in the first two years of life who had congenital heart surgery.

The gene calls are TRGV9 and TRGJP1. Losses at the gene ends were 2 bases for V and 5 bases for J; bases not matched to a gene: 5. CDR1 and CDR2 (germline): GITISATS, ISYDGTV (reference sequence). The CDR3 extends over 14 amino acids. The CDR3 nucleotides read TGTGCCTTGTGGGAGGCGAAGACTGGTTGGTTCAAGATATTT. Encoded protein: CALWEAKTGWFKIF.

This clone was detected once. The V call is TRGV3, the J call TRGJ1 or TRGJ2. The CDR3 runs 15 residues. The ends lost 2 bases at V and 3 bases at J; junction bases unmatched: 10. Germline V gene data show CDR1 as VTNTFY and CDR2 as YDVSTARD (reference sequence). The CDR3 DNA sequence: TGTGCCACCTGGGACATACCGAGTATTTATTATAAGAAACTCTTT. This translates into CATWDIPSIYYKKLF.

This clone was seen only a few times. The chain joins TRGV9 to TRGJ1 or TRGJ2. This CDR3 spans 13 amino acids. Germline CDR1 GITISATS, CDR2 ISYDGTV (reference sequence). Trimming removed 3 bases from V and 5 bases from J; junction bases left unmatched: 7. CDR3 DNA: TGTGCCTTGTGGGAGAGATTGCATTATAAGAAACTCTTT. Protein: CALWERLHYKKLF.

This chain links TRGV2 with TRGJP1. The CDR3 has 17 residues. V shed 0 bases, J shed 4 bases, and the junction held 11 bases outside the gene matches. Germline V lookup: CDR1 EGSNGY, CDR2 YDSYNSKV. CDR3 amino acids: CATWDGRDNLTGWFKIF. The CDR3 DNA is TGTGCCACCTGGGACGGGCGGGATAATCTCACTGGTTGGTTCAAGATATTT.

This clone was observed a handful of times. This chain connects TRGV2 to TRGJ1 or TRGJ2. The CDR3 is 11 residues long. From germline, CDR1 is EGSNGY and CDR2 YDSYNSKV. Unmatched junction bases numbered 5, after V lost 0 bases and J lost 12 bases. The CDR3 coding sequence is TGTGCCACCTGGGACGGGCAAGGGAAACTCTTT. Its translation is CATWDGQGKLF.

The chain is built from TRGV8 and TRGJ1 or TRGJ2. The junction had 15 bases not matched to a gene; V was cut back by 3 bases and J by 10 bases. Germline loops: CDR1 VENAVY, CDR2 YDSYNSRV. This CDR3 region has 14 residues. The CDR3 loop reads CATWDFKVLWKKLF. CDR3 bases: TGTGCCACCTGGGATTTTAAGGTTCTTTGGAAGAAACTCTTT.

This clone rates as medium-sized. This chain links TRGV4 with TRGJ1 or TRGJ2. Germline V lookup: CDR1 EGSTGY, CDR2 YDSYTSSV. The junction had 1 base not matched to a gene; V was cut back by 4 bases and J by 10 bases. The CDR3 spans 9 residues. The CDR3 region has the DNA TGTGCCACCTGGGAAAAGAAACTCTTT. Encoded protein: CATWEKKLF.

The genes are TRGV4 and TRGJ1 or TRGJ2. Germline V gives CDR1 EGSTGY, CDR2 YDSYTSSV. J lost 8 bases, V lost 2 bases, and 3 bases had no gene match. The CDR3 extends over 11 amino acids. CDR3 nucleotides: TGTGCCACCTGGGATGAACATAAGAAACTCTTT. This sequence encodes CATWDEHKKLF.

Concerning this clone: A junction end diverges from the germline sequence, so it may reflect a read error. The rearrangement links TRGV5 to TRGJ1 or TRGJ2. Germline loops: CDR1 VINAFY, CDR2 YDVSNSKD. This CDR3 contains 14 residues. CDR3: CAAWDRPRSYKKLF. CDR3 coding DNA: TGTGCCGCCTGGGACAGGCCGCGGAGCTATAAGAAACTCTTT.